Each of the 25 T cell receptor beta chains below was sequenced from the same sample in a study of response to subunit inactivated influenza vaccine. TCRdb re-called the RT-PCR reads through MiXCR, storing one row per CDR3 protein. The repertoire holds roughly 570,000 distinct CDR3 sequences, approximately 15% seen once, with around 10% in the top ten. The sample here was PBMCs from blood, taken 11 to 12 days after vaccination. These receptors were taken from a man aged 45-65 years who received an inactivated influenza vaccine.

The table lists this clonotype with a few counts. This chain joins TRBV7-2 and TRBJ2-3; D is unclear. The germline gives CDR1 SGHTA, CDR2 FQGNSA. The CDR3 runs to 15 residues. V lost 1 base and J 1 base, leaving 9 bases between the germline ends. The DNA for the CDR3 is TGTGCCAGCAGCTTAGTTGGACGGCGCACAGATACGCAGTATTTT. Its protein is CASSLVGRRTDTQYF.

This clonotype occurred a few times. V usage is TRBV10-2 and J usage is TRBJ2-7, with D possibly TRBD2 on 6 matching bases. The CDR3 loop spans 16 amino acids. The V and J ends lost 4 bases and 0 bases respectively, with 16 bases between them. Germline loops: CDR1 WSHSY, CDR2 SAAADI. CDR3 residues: CASSGAGQSPSYEQYF. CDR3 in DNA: TGCGCCAGCAGTGGGGCGGGGCAGTCCCCCTCCTACGAGCAGTACTTC.

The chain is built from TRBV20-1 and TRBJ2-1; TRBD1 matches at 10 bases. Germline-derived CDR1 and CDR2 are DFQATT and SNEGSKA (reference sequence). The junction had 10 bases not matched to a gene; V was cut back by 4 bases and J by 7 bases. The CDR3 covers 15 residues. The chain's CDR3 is CSANPGQGFRNEQFF. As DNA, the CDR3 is TGCAGTGCTAATCCGGGACAGGGGTTTAGGAATGAGCAGTTCTTC.

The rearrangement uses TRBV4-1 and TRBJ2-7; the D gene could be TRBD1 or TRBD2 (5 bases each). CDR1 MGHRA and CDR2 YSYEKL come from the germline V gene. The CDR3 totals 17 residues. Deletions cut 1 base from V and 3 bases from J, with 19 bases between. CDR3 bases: TGCGCCAGCAGCCAAGGACCCCCGGGACGGCGACTCTACGAGCAGTACTTC. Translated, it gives CASSQGPPGRRLYEQYF.

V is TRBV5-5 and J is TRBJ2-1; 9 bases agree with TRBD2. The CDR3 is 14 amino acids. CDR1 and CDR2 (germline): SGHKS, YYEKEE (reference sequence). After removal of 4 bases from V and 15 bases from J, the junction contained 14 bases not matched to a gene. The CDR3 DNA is TGTGCCAGCAGCACCCTGGCGGCGGGAGGGGACGTGTTCTTC. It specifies CASSTLAAGGDVFF. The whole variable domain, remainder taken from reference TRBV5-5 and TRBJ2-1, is DAGVTQSPTHLIKTRGQQVTLRCSPISGHKSVSWYQQVLGQGPQFIFQYYEKEERGRGNFPDRFSARQFPNYSSELNVNALLLGDSALYLCASSTLAAGGDVFFGPGTRLTVL.

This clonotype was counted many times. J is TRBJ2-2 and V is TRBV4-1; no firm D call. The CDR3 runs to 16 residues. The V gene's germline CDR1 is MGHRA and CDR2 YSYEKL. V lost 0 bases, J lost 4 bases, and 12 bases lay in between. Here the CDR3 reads CASSQEETLGTGELFF. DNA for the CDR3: TGCGCCAGCAGCCAAGAAGAGACGCTAGGCACCGGGGAGCTGTTTTTT.

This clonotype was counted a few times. The CDR3 loop is CASSPVPQGSGDTQYF. The CDR3 bases are TGTGCCAGCTCACCAGTCCCACAGGGGAGTGGAGATACGCAGTATTTT. The V gene is TRBV18, the J gene TRBJ2-3; the match to TRBD1 covers 7 bases. The CDR3 has 16 residues. In germline, CDR1 is KGHSH, CDR2 LQKENI. Unmatched junction bases numbered 10, after V lost 2 bases and J lost 5 bases.

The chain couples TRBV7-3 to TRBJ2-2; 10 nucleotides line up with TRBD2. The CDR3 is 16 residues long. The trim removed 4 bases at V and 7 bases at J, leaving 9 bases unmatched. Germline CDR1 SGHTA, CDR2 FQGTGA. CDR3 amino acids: CASSSSGGLGSGELFF. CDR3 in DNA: TGTGCCAGCAGCTCTAGCGGGGGCCTCGGGAGCGGGGAGCTGTTTTTT.

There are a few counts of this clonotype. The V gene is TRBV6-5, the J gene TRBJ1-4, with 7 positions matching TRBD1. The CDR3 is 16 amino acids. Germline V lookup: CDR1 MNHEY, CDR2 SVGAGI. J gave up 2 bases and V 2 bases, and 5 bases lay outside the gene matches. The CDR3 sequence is CASSYAGGSTNEKLFF. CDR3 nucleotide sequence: TGTGCCAGCAGTTACGCAGGGGGGTCGACTAATGAAAAACTGTTTTTT.

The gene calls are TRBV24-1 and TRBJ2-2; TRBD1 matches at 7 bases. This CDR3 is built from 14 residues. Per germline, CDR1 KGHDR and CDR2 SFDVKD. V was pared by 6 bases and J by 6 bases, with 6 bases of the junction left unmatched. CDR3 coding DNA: TGTGCCACCAGTCATACAGGGGTGGCCGGGGAGCTGTTTTTT. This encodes CATSHTGVAGELFF.

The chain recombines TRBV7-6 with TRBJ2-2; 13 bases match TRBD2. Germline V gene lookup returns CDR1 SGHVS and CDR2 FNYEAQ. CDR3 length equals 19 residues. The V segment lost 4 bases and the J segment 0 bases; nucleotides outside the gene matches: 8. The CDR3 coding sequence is TGTGCCAGCAGCTCACGGACTAGCGGGAGTTACTCGAACACCGGGGAGCTGTTTTTT. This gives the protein CASSSRTSGSYSNTGELFF.

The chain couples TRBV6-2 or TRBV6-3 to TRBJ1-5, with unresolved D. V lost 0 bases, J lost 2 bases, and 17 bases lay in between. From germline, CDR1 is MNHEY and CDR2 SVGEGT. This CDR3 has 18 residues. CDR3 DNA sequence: TGTGCCAGCAGTTACTCGACTTCCTGGAGCTTGGGCAATCAGCCCCAGCATTTT. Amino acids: CASSYSTSWSLGNQPQHF.

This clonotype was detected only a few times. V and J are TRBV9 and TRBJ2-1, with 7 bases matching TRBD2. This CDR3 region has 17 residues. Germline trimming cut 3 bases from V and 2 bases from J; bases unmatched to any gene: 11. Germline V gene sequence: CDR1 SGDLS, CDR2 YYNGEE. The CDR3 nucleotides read TGTGCCAGCAGCGGAATCCCCCGACTAGCCGCCTACAATGAGCAGTTCTTC. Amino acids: CASSGIPRLAAYNEQFF.

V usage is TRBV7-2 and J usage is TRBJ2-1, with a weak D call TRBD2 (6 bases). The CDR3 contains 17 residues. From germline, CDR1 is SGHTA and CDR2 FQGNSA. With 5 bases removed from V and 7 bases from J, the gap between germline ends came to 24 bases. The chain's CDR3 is CASSPRLARAPGNEQFF. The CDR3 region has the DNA TGTGCCAGCAGCCCCCGGCTAGCGCGCGCCCCTGGAAATGAGCAGTTCTTC.

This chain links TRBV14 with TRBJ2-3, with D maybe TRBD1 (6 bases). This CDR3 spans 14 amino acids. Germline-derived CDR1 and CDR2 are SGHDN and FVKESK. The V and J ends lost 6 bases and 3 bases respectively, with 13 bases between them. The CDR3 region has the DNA TGTGCCAGCAGACATCGGACAGATACAGATACGCAGTATTTT. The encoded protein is CASRHRTDTDTQYF.

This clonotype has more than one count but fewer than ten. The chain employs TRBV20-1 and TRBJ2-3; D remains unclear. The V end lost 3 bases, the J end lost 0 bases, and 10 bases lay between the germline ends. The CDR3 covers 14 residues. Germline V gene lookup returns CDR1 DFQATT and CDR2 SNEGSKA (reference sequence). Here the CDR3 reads CSASYWESTDTQYF. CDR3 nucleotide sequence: TGCAGTGCTAGTTACTGGGAAAGCACAGATACGCAGTATTTT.

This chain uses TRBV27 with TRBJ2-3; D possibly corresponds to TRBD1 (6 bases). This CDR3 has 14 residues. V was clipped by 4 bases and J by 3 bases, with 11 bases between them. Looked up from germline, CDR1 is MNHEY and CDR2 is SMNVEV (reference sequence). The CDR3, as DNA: TGTGCCAGCAGTTGGGACACCAAAACAGATACGCAGTATTTT. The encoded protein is CASSWDTKTDTQYF.

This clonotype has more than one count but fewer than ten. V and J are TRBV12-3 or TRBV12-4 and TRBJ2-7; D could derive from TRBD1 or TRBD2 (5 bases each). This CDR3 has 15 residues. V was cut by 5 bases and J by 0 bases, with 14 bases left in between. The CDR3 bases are TGTGCCAGCAGTCCTCGGGTTGGGGGCTCCTACGAGCAGTACTTC. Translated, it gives CASSPRVGGSYEQYF.

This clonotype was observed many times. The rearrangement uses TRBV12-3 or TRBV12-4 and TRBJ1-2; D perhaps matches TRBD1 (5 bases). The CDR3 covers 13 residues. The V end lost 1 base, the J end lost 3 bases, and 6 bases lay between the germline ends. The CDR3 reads CASSLEGYYGYTF. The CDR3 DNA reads TGTGCCAGCAGTTTAGAGGGGTACTATGGCTACACCTTC.

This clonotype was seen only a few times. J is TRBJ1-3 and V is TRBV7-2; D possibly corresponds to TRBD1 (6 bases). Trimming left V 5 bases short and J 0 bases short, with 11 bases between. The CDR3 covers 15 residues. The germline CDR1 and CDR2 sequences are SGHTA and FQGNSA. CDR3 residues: CASSPGQFSGNTIYF. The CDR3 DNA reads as TGTGCCAGCAGCCCTGGACAGTTCTCTGGAAACACCATATATTTT. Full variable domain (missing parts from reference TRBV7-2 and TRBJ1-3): GAGVSQSPSNKVTEKGKDVELRCDPISGHTALYWYRQSLGQGLEFLIYFQGNSAPDKSGLPSDRFSAERTGGSVSTLTIQRTQQEDSAVYLCASSPGQFSGNTIYFGEGSWLTVV.

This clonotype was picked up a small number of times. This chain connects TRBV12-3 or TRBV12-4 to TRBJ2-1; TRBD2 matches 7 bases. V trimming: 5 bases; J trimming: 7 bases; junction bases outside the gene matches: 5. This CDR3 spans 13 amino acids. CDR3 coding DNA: TGTGCCAGCAGTCTACGACTAGCAAATGAGCAGTTCTTC. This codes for CASSLRLANEQFF.

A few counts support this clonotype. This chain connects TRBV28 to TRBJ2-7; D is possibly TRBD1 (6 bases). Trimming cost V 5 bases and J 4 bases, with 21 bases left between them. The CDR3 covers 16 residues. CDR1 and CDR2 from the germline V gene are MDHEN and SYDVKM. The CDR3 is CASSPTSWTDGYEQYF. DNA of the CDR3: TGTGCCAGCAGTCCTACGTCGTGGACAGATGGGTACGAGCAGTACTTC.

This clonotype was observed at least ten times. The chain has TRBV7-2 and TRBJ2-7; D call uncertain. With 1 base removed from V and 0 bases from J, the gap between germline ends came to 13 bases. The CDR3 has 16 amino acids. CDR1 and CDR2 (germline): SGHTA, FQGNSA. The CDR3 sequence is CASSLVSGVGSYEQYF. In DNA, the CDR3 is TGTGCCAGCAGCTTAGTCTCAGGTGTTGGCTCCTACGAGCAGTACTTC.

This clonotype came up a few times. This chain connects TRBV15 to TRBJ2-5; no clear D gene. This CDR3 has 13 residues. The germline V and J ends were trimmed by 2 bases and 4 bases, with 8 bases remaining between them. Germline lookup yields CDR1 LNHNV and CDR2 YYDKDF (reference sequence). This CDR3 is CATSRSPGETQYF. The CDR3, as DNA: TGTGCCACCAGCAGAAGCCCTGGAGAGACCCAGTACTTC.

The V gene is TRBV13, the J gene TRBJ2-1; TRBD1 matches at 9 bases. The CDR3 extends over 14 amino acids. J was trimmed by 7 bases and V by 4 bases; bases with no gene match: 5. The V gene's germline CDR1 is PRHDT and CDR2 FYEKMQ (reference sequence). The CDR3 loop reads CASSSGQGMNEQFF. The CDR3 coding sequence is TGTGCCAGCAGCTCGGGACAGGGTATGAATGAGCAGTTCTTC.